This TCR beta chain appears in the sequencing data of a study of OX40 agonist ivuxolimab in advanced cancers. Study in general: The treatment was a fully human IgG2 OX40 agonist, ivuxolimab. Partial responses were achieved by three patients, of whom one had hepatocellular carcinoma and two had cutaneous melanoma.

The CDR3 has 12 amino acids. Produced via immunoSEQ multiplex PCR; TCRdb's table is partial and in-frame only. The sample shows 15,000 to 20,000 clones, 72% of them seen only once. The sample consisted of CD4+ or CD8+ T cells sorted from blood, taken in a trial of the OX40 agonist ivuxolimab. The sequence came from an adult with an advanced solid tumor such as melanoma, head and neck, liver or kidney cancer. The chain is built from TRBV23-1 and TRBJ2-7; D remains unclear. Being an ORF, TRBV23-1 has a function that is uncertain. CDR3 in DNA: TGCGCTTGGCTTCTGGGGTCCTACGAGCAGTACTTC. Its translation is CAWLLGSYEQYF.